These 27 T cell receptor beta chains originate from one sample sequenced in a study of T cells after yellow fever vaccination. TCRdb redid the calling of the 5' RACE reads with MiXCR, one entry per CDR3 protein. Of about 350,000 distinct CDR3 sequences listed, 7% to 10% were seen once; the top ten hold under 20%. The sample here was PBMCs, taken roughly 47 days after the first yellow fever vaccination. These receptors came from a man aged 18 to 35 who received the YFV17D yellow fever vaccine.

The chain uses TRBV7-2 and TRBJ2-3; the match to TRBD2 covers 10 bases. In germline, CDR1 is SGHTA, CDR2 FQGNSA. Trimming cost V 5 bases and J 4 bases; bases outside gene matches: 12. CDR3 length: 17 residues. The DNA for the CDR3 is TGTGCCAGCAGCCAGGGGGGTAGCGGGGGGCCCCCAGATACGCAGTATTTT. Residues: CASSQGGSGGPPDTQYF.

This clonotype was recorded a few times. The gene calls are TRBV11-2 and TRBJ2-6; TRBD1 matches 7 bases. J was trimmed by 0 bases and V by 6 bases; bases with no gene match: 11. The germline gives CDR1 SGHAT, CDR2 FQNNGV. This CDR3 has 18 amino acids. The CDR3 region has the DNA TGTGCCAGCAGATCACTGACAGGGACCCCCTCTGGGGCCAACGTCCTGACTTTC. It codes for CASRSLTGTPSGANVLTF.

This clonotype appeared a few times. The V and J genes are TRBV12-5 and TRBJ2-2; the match to TRBD2 covers 8 bases. Germline V gene lookup returns CDR1 LGHNT and CDR2 FRNRAP. The CDR3 is 16 amino acids. The trim removed 1 base at V and 4 bases at J, leaving 5 bases unmatched. The CDR3 loop is CASGLELTSATGELFF. CDR3 coding DNA: TGTGCTAGTGGTTTGGAGTTGACTAGCGCCACCGGGGAGCTGTTTTTT.

Only a few counts were recorded for this clonotype. The V call is TRBV5-4, the J call TRBJ1-3; perhaps TRBD1 as D (6 bases). Germline V CDR1 and CDR2: SGHNT, YYREEE (reference sequence). The CDR3 runs to 15 residues. The V end was cut by 5 bases, the J end by 2 bases, with 14 bases between. CDR3: CASSPDRGPGNTIYF. The CDR3 region has the DNA TGTGCCAGCAGTCCGGACAGAGGGCCTGGAAACACCATATATTTT.

This clonotype has only a few counts. The CDR3 region has the DNA TGTGCCAGCACCCAGACTAGCGGGGACACAGATACGCAGTATTTT. Protein: CASTQTSGDTDTQYF. The rearrangement uses TRBV12-3 or TRBV12-4 and TRBJ2-3, with 11 bases lining up with TRBD2. V shed 7 bases, J shed 2 bases, and the junction held 5 bases outside the gene matches. CDR3 length: 15 residues.

The V call is TRBV2, the J call TRBJ2-5; unclear D gene. The V and J ends lost 9 bases and 5 bases respectively, with 7 bases between them. CDR3 length equals 10 residues. CDR1 is SNHLY and CDR2 is FYNNEI in the germline V gene. The CDR3 is CASQKETQYF. DNA for the CDR3: TGTGCCAGTCAAAAGGAGACCCAGTACTTC.

The V and J genes are TRBV6-5 and TRBJ2-7; D may be TRBD1 (5 bases). The CDR3 is 12 residues long. Between the trimmed V and J ends, which lost 7 bases and 7 bases, there was a span of 14 bases. Germline CDR1 reads MNHEY; CDR2 reads SVGAGI. The CDR3 DNA follows: TGTGCCAGCACCGACAGTAGGTGGGAGCAGTACTTC. It encodes CASTDSRWEQYF.

The V call is TRBV5-4, the J call TRBJ2-5, with TRBD2 matching over 9 bases. The CDR3 loop spans 14 amino acids. V lost 5 bases, J lost 0 bases, and 2 bases stayed unmatched. Looked up from germline, CDR1 is SGHNT and CDR2 is YYREEE (reference sequence). The CDR3 DNA follows: TGTGCCAGCAGAGCGGGGGGAAACCAAGAGACCCAGTACTTC. Amino acid sequence: CASRAGGNQETQYF.

This clonotype was seen more than once but under ten times. The chain couples TRBV7-2 to TRBJ2-3; D unclear. This CDR3 contains 14 residues. Per the germline V gene, CDR1 is SGHTA and CDR2 is FQGNSA. Between the trimmed V and J ends, which lost 1 base and 2 bases, there was a span of 7 bases. CDR3 residues: CASSLGWSTDTQYF. CDR3 nucleotide sequence: TGTGCCAGCAGCTTAGGGTGGTCCACAGATACGCAGTATTTT.

The table lists this clonotype with a few counts. The chain recombines TRBV7-2 with TRBJ2-5, with D maybe TRBD1 (5 bases). The CDR3 length is 15 residues. CDR1 is SGHTA and CDR2 is FQGNSA in the germline V gene. V lost 1 base and J lost 5, with 14 bases in between. CDR3 amino acids: CASSLVPGRDETQYF. The CDR3 DNA is TGTGCCAGCAGCTTAGTCCCAGGGCGTGATGAGACCCAGTACTTC.

The chain uses TRBV7-8 and TRBJ2-1, with TRBD2 matching over 10 bases. Germline V CDR1 and CDR2: SGHVS, FQNEAQ. The CDR3 consists of 15 residues. Unmatched junction bases numbered 4, after V lost 1 base and J lost 7 bases. This CDR3 is CASSLEAGGLNEQFF. The CDR3 DNA reads TGTGCCAGCAGCTTAGAAGCGGGGGGGCTGAATGAGCAGTTCTTC.

This clonotype came up a few times. The chain employs TRBV20-1 and TRBJ1-2; 7 bases line up with TRBD1. The germline gives CDR1 DFQATT, CDR2 SNEGSKA (reference sequence). The CDR3 length is 14 residues. V was clipped by 5 bases and J by 4 bases; unmatched bases: 10. The CDR3 nucleotides are TGCAGTGCTTCCACCCAAACAGGGGCCTATGGCTACACCTTC. Its protein is CSASTQTGAYGYTF.

The chain uses TRBV7-2 and TRBJ2-4; TRBD1 aligns across 9 bases. CDR3 length: 15 amino acids. V lost 5 bases, J lost 2 bases, and 4 bases stayed unmatched. Germline V gene lookup returns CDR1 SGHTA and CDR2 FQGNSA. CDR3 amino acids: CASSRTGDPKNIQYF. CDR3 bases: TGTGCCAGCAGCCGGACAGGGGACCCCAAAAACATTCAGTACTTC.

The gene calls are TRBV4-3 and TRBJ2-7; D might be TRBD2 (5 bases). CDR1 LGHNA and CDR2 YSLEER come from the germline V gene. The V end lost 0 bases, the J end lost 0 bases, and 6 bases lay between the germline ends. The CDR3 covers 14 residues. CDR3 amino acids: CASSQDEGSYEQYF. The CDR3 nucleotides are TGCGCCAGCAGCCAAGACGAGGGCTCCTACGAGCAGTACTTC.

The V gene is TRBV1, the J gene TRBJ2-2. TRBV1 is given as a pseudogene. The CDR3 is made up of 19 amino acids. Here the CDR3 DNA reads TGCACCAGCAGCCAAGATGAGACGACGACGCTGAACCGCACCGGGGAGCTGTTTTTT. Protein product: CTSSQDETTTLNRTGELFF.

This clonotype turned up a few times. The chain joins TRBV5-4 to TRBJ1-2; 8 bases fit TRBD1. This CDR3 has 13 amino acids. The junction had 5 bases not matched to a gene; V was cut back by 0 bases and J by 10 bases. Germline assignment: CDR1 SGHNT and CDR2 YYREEE (reference sequence). In DNA form, the CDR3 reads TGTGCCAGCAGCTTGGCCCAGGGGGCGTACTACACCTTC. Protein: CASSLAQGAYYTF.

V gene TRBV6-1 combines with J gene TRBJ2-7, with a possible D match to TRBD1 (6 bases). Germline-derived CDR1 and CDR2 are MNHNS and SASEGT. The CDR3 is made up of 16 amino acids. V lost 7 bases to trimming and J lost 4 bases, with 23 bases between them. The CDR3 is CASMGWGKTGGYEQYV. In DNA, the CDR3 is TGTGCCAGCATGGGGTGGGGGAAGACAGGAGGTTACGAGCAGTACGTC.

The chain carries TRBV12-3 or TRBV12-4 and TRBJ2-1; TRBD1 matches at 8 bases. CDR3 size: 13 residues. After removal of 6 bases from V and 6 bases from J, the junction contained 4 bases not matched to a gene. CDR3 bases: TGTGCCAGCAGCAAGGACAGGGTCAATGAGCAGTTCTTC. It is translated as CASSKDRVNEQFF.

This clonotype was counted many times. The rearrangement joins TRBV10-1 to TRBJ2-1; TRBD2 matches 7 bases. The CDR3 consists of 14 residues. In germline, CDR1 is WNHNN, CDR2 SYGVQD (reference sequence). The V and J ends lost 2 bases and 6 bases, in that order; junction bases with no gene match: 4. This CDR3 reads CASSEAAGVNEQFF. DNA for the CDR3: TGCGCCAGCAGTGAGGCCGCGGGGGTCAATGAGCAGTTCTTC.

This clonotype showed up just a few times. The chain uses TRBV28 and TRBJ2-7; the match to TRBD1 covers 9 bases. Germline CDR1 is MDHEN and CDR2 is SYDVKM. The V segment lost 8 bases and the J segment 6 bases; nucleotides outside the gene matches: 11. The CDR3 spans 14 residues. DNA for the CDR3: TGTGCCAGCGCGACCGGGACAGGGAGGATCGAGCAGTACGTC. Protein: CASATGTGRIEQYV.

This clonotype came up once. The V call is TRBV5-1, the J call TRBJ2-5; a weak D match, TRBD2 (5 bases). Germline V gene sequence: CDR1 SGHRS, CDR2 YFSETQ. The V end lost 0 bases, the J end lost 5 bases, and 11 bases lay between the germline ends. The CDR3 runs 14 residues. CDR3 residues: CASSLVPSQETQYF. The CDR3 coding sequence is TGCGCCAGCAGCTTGGTTCCTAGCCAGGAGACCCAGTACTTC. Together with reference TRBV5-1 and TRBJ2-5, the CDR3 gives the full variable domain: KAGVTQTPRYLIKTRGQQVTLSCSPISGHRSVSWYQQTPGQGLQFLFEYFSETQRNKGNFPGRFSGRQFSNSRSEMNVSTLELGDSALYLCASSLVPSQETQYFGPGTRLLVL.

This clonotype was seen only a few times. V and J are TRBV7-2 and TRBJ1-5; the D is unclear. This CDR3 has 15 amino acids. Trimming stripped 5 bases from V and 0 bases from J, with 11 bases between. Germline CDR1 is SGHTA and CDR2 is FQGNSA. CDR3 residues: CASSADGYSNQPQHF. The CDR3 DNA reads TGTGCCAGCAGCGCGGACGGATATAGCAATCAGCCCCAGCATTTT.

The chain joins TRBV3-1 to TRBJ2-5; possibly TRBD2 for D (6 bases). CDR3 length: 15 amino acids. Germline V lookup: CDR1 LGHDT, CDR2 YNNKEL (reference sequence). Between the trimmed V and J ends, which lost 4 bases and 5 bases, there was a span of 17 bases. This chain's CDR3 is CASSPYGGNGETQYF. In DNA form, the CDR3 reads TGTGCCAGCAGCCCCTATGGGGGGAATGGGGAGACCCAGTACTTC.

Only a few counts were recorded for this clonotype. The chain uses TRBV25-1 and TRBJ1-2, with a tentative D call TRBD1 (5 bases). From germline, CDR1 is MGHDK and CDR2 SYGVNS. Trimming removed 2 bases at V and 2 bases at J, with 9 bases between. The CDR3 runs to 14 residues. The CDR3 is CASSEQGWNYGYTF. The CDR3, as DNA: TGTGCCAGCAGTGAACAGGGCTGGAACTATGGCTACACCTTC.

This clonotype turned up a few times. The chain couples TRBV20-1 to TRBJ2-3, with D maybe TRBD2 (6 bases). Germline assignment: CDR1 DFQATT and CDR2 SNEGSKA (reference sequence). The CDR3 contains 15 residues. CDR3 protein: CSPRQRATGTDTQYF. As DNA, the CDR3 is TGCAGCCCCCGTCAGCGGGCGACCGGCACAGATACGCAGTATTTT.

This clonotype was seen repeatedly, ten times or more. The chain is built from TRBV5-1 and TRBJ2-5; 7 positions agree with TRBD2. Germline CDR1 SGHRS, CDR2 YFSETQ. The J segment lost 5 bases and the V segment lost 0 bases, leaving 4 bases of the junction unmatched. This CDR3 is built from 14 residues. The CDR3 loop is CASSLARGGETQYF. For the CDR3, the DNA is TGCGCCAGCAGCTTGGCAAGGGGAGGGGAGACCCAGTACTTC.

The chain recombines TRBV4-1 with TRBJ1-2; D is unresolved. Germline V CDR1 and CDR2: MGHRA, YSYEKL. Trimming shortened V by 0 bases and J by 8 bases, and 13 bases separated the two germline ends. This CDR3 comprises 14 residues. The CDR3 region has the DNA TGCGCCAGCAGCCAAGATTTGGGTCTAGGCGGCTACACCTTC. Translation gives CASSQDLGLGGYTF.